A single sample gave rise to the 5 T cell receptor beta chains below, sequenced in a study of T cell changes during pregnancy in multiple sclerosis. The protocol was immunoSEQ multiplex PCR, while the TCRdb copy is restricted to in-frame clones and leaves out a portion. The sample lists more than 55,000 clones; around 91% were seen once. The specimen comprised peripheral blood, sampled in the third trimester of pregnancy. The receptors shown here come from a female donor in good health, enrolled as a control in a pregnancy study.

The genes are TRBV7-2 and TRBJ1-3; the match to TRBD1 covers 7 bases. CDR1 is SGHTA and CDR2 is FQGNSA in the germline V gene. After removal of 8 bases from V and 5 bases from J, the junction contained 6 bases not matched to a gene. The CDR3 spans 13 residues. The DNA for the CDR3 is TGTGCCAGCGGTCGGGACAGTCGAAACACCATATATTTT. This translates into CASGRDSRNTIYF.

The chain uses TRBV7-9 and TRBJ2-1; 9 bases map to TRBD2. Trimming at V came to 1 base and at J to 7 bases, leaving 5 bases not matched to a gene. Germline V gene sequence: CDR1 SEHNR, CDR2 FQNEAQ (reference sequence). The length of the CDR3 is 15 residues. CDR3 nucleotides: TGTGCCAGCAGCTTAGACGGACTAGCGAGTAATGAGCAGTTCTTC. This sequence encodes CASSLDGLASNEQFF.

V gene TRBV5-4 combines with J gene TRBJ2-5; 7 bases are shared with TRBD2. Matching the DNA end better, TRBJ2-7 makes the J call doubtful. The CDR3 is 15 residues long. The V gene's germline CDR1 is SGHNT and CDR2 YYREEE (reference sequence). The CDR3 nucleotides read TGTGCCAGCAGCTTGAGACGGGAGGAGACCTACGAGCAGTACTTC. This gives the protein CASSLRREETYEQYF.

V usage is TRBV30 and J usage is TRBJ2-1, with 10 bases that match TRBD1. The CDR3 consists of 15 residues. V shed 2 bases, J shed 8 bases, and the junction held 9 bases outside the gene matches. Germline V gives CDR1 GTSNPN, CDR2 SVGIG (reference sequence). The CDR3 sequence: CAWSYGTGALDEQFF. CDR3 DNA sequence: TGTGCCTGGAGTTACGGGACAGGGGCGTTGGATGAGCAGTTCTTC.

The chain uses TRBV7-9 and TRBJ1-2, with a tentative D call TRBD1 (6 bases). Germline-derived CDR1 and CDR2 are SEHNR and FQNEAQ (reference sequence). V shed 4 bases and J shed 3 bases, with 12 bases lying between them. The CDR3 is 14 residues long. DNA for the CDR3: TGTGCCAGCAGCTCTACAGGGTTCGACTATGGCTACACCTTC. Amino acid sequence: CASSSTGFDYGYTF.